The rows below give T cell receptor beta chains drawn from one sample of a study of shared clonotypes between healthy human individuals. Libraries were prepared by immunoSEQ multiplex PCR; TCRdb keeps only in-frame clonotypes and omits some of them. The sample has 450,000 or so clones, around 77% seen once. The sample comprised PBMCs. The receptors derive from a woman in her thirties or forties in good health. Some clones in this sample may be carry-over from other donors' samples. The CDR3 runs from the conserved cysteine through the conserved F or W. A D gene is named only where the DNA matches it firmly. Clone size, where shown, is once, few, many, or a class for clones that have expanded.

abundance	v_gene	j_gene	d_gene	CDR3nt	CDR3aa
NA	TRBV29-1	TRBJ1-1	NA	TGCAGCGTTGATACAAGTAACACTGAAGCTTTCTTT	CSVDTSNTEAFF
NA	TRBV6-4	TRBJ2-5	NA	TGTGCCAGCAGTCCCCAGCCACAAGAGACCCAGTACTTC	CASSPQPQETQYF
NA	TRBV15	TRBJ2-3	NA	TGTGCCACCAGCCGAGGACAGAGCCATACGCAGTATTTT	CATSRGQSHTQYF
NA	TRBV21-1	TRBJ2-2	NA	TGTGCCAGCAGCAAAGATGGGACTAGCGAGGGGGACACCGGGGAGCTGTTTTTT	CASSKDGTSEGDTGELFF
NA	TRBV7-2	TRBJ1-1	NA	TGTGCCAGCAGCTTAGACCGGGGGGACACTGAAGCTTTCTTT	CASSLDRGDTEAFF
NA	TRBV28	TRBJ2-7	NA	TGTGCCAGCAGTGCCCCTCGTTGGGGCTCCTACGAGCAGTACTTC	CASSAPRWGSYEQYF
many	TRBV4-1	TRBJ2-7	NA	TGCGCCAGCAGCCAGGCACGAGAACTGGAGCAGTACTTC	CASSQARELEQYF
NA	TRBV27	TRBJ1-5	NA	TGTGCCAGCAGTTTTCTAGGAAGCAATCAGCCCCAGCATTTT	CASSFLGSNQPQHF
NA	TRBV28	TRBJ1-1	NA	TGTGCCAGCAGTTCGAACAGGGTTATGAACACTGAAGCTTTCTTT	CASSSNRVMNTEAFF
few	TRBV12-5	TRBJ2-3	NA	TGTGCTAGTGGTTTGGAGCCGGGACCGAATACGCAGTATTTT	CASGLEPGPNTQYF
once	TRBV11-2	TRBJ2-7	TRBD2	TGTGCCAGCAGCTTAGGAGGTGGCGGGAGAGCCCACGAGCAGTACTTC	CASSLGGGGRAHEQYF
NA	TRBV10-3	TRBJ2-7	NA	TGTGCCATCAGTGACTTGGCAGATGAGCAGTACTTC	CAISDLADEQYF
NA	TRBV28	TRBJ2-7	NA	TGTGCCAGCAGGCCAAGCCCATCCTACGAGCAGTACTTC	CASRPSPSYEQYF
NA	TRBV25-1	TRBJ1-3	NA	TGTGCCAGCACTCCCTCGGGGGGACTCTCTGGAAACACCATATATTTT	CASTPSGGLSGNTIYF
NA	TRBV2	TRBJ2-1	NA	TGTGCCAGCAGTGAAGTGGTGGGGCCCTACAATGAGCAGTTCTTC	CASSEVVGPYNEQFF
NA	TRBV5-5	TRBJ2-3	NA	TGTGCCAGCAGCTTGGGGTCACTGGGCTTGGGCACAGATACGCAGTATTTT	CASSLGSLGLGTDTQYF
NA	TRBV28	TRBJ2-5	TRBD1	TGTGCCAGCAGTTTACCCGGGACAGGGAGGGTGACCCAGTACTTC	CASSLPGTGRVTQYF
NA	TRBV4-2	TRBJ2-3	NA	TGTGCCAGCAGCCAAGTACGGTCAAGGGGGGATACGCAGTATTTT	CASSQVRSRGDTQYF
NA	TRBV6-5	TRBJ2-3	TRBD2	TGTGCCAGCAAAACTAGCGGGAGCACAGATACGCAGTATTTT	CASKTSGSTDTQYF
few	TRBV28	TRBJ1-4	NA	TGTGCCAGCCTACGGGCCCCGGGACCCTGGGGTGAAAAACTGTTTTTT	CASLRAPGPWGEKLFF
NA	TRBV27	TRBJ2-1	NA	TGTGCCAGCAGTTTAGATGGACTCGGCGGACACAATGAGCAGTTCTTC	CASSLDGLGGHNEQFF
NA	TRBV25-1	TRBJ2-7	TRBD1	TGTGCCAGCAGAGGACAGGGGCACTACGAGCAGTACTTC	CASRGQGHYEQYF
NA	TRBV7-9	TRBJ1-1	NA	TGTGCCAGCAGCTCGAGCTTGGGGGACGTCAACACTGAAGCTTTCTTT	CASSSSLGDVNTEAFF
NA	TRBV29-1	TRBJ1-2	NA	TGCAGCGTTGAACAGATTAACTATGGCTACACCTTC	CSVEQINYGYTF
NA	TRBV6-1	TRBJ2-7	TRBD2	TGTGCCAGCAGTGTTGCGGGAGACCAATACTCCTCTTCCTACGAGCAGTACTTC	CASSVAGDQYSSSYEQYF
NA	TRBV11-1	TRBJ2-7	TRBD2	TGTGCCAGCAGCTTAAGACTAGCGGGGCCCAGCTCCTACGAGCAGTACTTC	CASSLRLAGPSSYEQYF
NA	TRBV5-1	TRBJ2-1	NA	TGCGCCAGCAGCTTGGACTCCGCAGGGGAGCAGTTCTTC	CASSLDSAGEQFF
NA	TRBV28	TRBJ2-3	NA	TGTGCCAGCAGTTCCAATAAGGCAGATACGCAGTATTTT	CASSSNKADTQYF
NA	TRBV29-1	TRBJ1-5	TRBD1	TGCAGCGCGTCGACAGGGGGAGGCTCCCAGCATTTT	CSASTGGGSQHF
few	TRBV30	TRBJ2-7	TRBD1	TGTGCCTGGAGTGCCTTGACAGGGGTCTACTCCTACGAGCAGTACTTC	CAWSALTGVYSYEQYF
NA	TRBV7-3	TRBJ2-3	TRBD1	TGTGCCAGCAGCCTAGGGGGGACAGGGGATACGCAGTATTTT	CASSLGGTGDTQYF
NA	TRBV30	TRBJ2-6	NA	TGTGCCTGGAAGCGGTCCTCTGGGGCCAACGTCCTGACTTTC	CAWKRSSGANVLTF
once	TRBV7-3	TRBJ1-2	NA	TGTGCCAGCAGCCCCTTCCCCAACCAGCCAGGAGGCTATGGCTACACCTTC	CASSPFPNQPGGYGYTF
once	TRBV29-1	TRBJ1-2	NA	TGCAGCGTGTCGGACAGCTACTATGGCTACACCTTC	CSVSDSYYGYTF
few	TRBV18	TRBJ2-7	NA	TGTGCCAGCTCAGAAGGGACGAGAAGAACCTACGAGCAGTACTTC	CASSEGTRRTYEQYF
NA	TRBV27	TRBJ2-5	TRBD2	TGTGCCAGCAGTTCCCTAACTAGCGGGAGGGAGGAGACCCAGTACTTC	CASSSLTSGREETQYF
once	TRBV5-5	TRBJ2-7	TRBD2	TGTGCCAGCAGCTTGCGCTCAAGCGGGAGATACGAGCAGTACTTC	CASSLRSSGRYEQYF
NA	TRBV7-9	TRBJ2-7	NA	TGTGCCAGCAGCTTAAGGGGACATCTTACCTACGAGCAGTACTTC	CASSLRGHLTYEQYF
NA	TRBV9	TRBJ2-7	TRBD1	TGTGCCAGCAGCGTCACCCGGGACAGTCCCTACGAGCAGTACTTC	CASSVTRDSPYEQYF
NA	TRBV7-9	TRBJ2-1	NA	TGTGCCAGCAGCTCTACGGTCCATGAGCAGTTCTTC	CASSSTVHEQFF
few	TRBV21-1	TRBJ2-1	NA	TGTGCCAGCAGCAAAGCGGGGGTTGGGGAGGGCCGGGACAATGAGCAGTTCTTC	CASSKAGVGEGRDNEQFF
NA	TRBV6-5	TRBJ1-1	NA	TGTGCCAGCAGTTACGTCAGGGGAACTGAAGCTTTCTTT	CASSYVRGTEAFF
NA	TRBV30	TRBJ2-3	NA	TGTGCCTGGAGTGTTGGACAGAGCACAGATACGCAGTATTTT	CAWSVGQSTDTQYF
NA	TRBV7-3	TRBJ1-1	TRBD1	TGTGCCAGCAGCTCGCAGACAGGGGGCACCACTGAAGCTTTCTTT	CASSSQTGGTTEAFF
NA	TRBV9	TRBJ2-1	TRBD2	TGTGCCAGCAGTTTACGGCGGGGGGACGGTGAGCAGTTCTTC	CASSLRRGDGEQFF
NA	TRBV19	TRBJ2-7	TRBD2	TGTGCCAGTAGTATGGAGGGCGGGAGGAGCTACGAGCAGTACTTC	CASSMEGGRSYEQYF